A single sample is the source of the 24 T cell receptor beta chains below, sequenced in a study of blood T cell repertoires in COVID-19 (dated by TCRdb to 2018 to 2020). Libraries came from the immunoSEQ multiplex PCR assay. TCRdb took this table from immuneACCESS and kept in-frame rearrangements with V and J called. Such tables lack part of the clones; where checked against another copy, unresolved V genes explain under half of the gap, and the rest is unexplained. This sample gives about 47,000 clones in total; about 81% of them show up just once. About 2.5% of the sample is in the top ten clones. The sequenced sample consisted of peripheral blood. These receptors all come from a man aged 50 to 59 with acute or convalescent COVID-19.

The genes are TRBV6-5 and TRBJ1-6; TRBD1 matches at 9 bases. Germline V gene sequence: CDR1 MNHEY, CDR2 SVGAGI. The CDR3 is made up of 15 amino acids. Germline trimming cut 8 bases from V and 12 bases from J; bases unmatched to any gene: 14. DNA of the CDR3: TGTGCCAGCCGGGACAGGGTCTTCTATAGGTTACCCCTCCACTTT. Protein sequence: CASRDRVFYRLPLHF.

The chain employs TRBV7-9 and TRBJ1-3; 7 nucleotides agree with TRBD1. CDR3 size: 14 residues. Germline CDR1 is SEHNR and CDR2 is FQNEAQ (reference sequence). V lost 5 bases to trimming and J lost 4 bases; unmatched junction nucleotides: 5. The CDR3 loop reads CASSPRDRGNTIYF. In DNA form, the CDR3 reads TGTGCCAGCAGCCCCCGGGACAGAGGAAACACCATATATTTT.

J is TRBJ2-1 and V is TRBV13; 7 bases line up with TRBD2. Germline V gene data show CDR1 as PRHDT and CDR2 as FYEKMQ (reference sequence). The V segment lost 2 bases and the J segment 2 bases; nucleotides outside the gene matches: 6. The CDR3 extends over 16 amino acids. The CDR3 region is CASSLTGTKTYNEQFF. The CDR3 DNA is TGTGCCAGCAGCTTAACGGGGACTAAAACCTACAATGAGCAGTTCTTC.

The J gene is TRBJ2-2, the V gene TRBV7-3; 8 bases fit TRBD2. Germline loops: CDR1 SGHTA, CDR2 FQGTGA. The CDR3 spans 15 residues. With 3 bases clipped from V and 5 bases from J, the junction kept 5 bases outside the gene matches. CDR3 protein: CASSFQAGETGELFF. The CDR3 nucleotides read TGTGCCAGCAGCTTTCAAGCGGGAGAGACCGGGGAGCTGTTTTTT.

This clone was detected only a few times. This chain uses TRBV30 with TRBJ2-3; D is uncertain. The CDR3 has 13 residues. The germline V gene has CDR1 GTSNPN and CDR2 SVGIG (reference sequence). Trimming took 4 bases from V and 4 from J, leaving 12 bases between them. The DNA for the CDR3 is TGTGCCTGGACCCGGCGCCGGGCAGATACGCAGTATTTT. The encoded protein is CAWTRRRADTQYF.

The V call is TRBV11-3, the J call TRBJ2-1; TRBD2 aligns across 9 bases. After removal of 2 bases from V and 4 bases from J, the junction contained 3 bases not matched to a gene. CDR3 length equals 15 residues. The germline V gene encodes CDR1 SGHNT and CDR2 YENEEA. The DNA of the CDR3 is TGTGCCAGCAGCTTATTAGCGGGAGATTACAATGAGCAGTTCTTC. This encodes CASSLLAGDYNEQFF.

The genes are TRBV5-6 and TRBJ2-1, with D maybe TRBD2 (6 bases). The CDR3 consists of 16 residues. The germline CDR1 and CDR2 sequences are SGHDT and YYEEEE. Trimming left V 4 bases short and J 4 bases short, with 18 bases between. The CDR3 DNA is TGTGCCAGCAGCCTACTAGCATTACTCGGTTACAATGAGCAGTTCTTC. Residues: CASSLLALLGYNEQFF.

The chain recombines TRBV9 with TRBJ1-4; no clear D. V was pared by 0 bases and J by 6 bases, with 12 bases between. CDR1 and CDR2 (germline): SGDLS, YYNGEE. The CDR3 has 15 residues. The CDR3 DNA reads as TGTGCCAGCAGCGTAGGAGGGAGGATCGATGAAAAACTGTTTTTT. The encoded protein is CASSVGGRIDEKLFF.

On this clone: A junction boundary mismatches the germline segment, possibly from a read error. Other DNA sequences within the sample encode an identical CDR3. The chain recombines TRBV14 with TRBJ1-1; 7 bases match TRBD1. CDR1 SGHDN and CDR2 FVKESK come from the germline V gene. The CDR3 covers 13 residues. The CDR3 loop is CASSRDRVGEAFF. Written as DNA, the CDR3 is TGTGCCAGTAGCCGAGACAGGGTGGGTGAAGCTTTCTTT.

J is TRBJ1-1 and V is TRBV4-1; D is possibly TRBD1 (5 bases). Trimming took off 7 bases at V and 1 base at J, with 13 bases between the two ends. The CDR3 has 14 residues. Germline V gives CDR1 MGHRA, CDR2 YSYEKL. The CDR3 DNA reads TGCGCCAGCACCATAAGGGGAACGAACACTGAAGCTTTCTTT. As protein: CASTIRGTNTEAFF.

The chain recombines TRBV19 with TRBJ1-5; TRBD1 is a possible D gene (6 bases). The ends were cut back, 3 bases at V and 7 bases at J, with 16 bases in the middle. This CDR3 is built from 15 residues. Germline V gives CDR1 LNHDA, CDR2 SQIVND (reference sequence). The CDR3 region is CASSIIQGPGQPQHF. The CDR3 DNA reads TGTGCCAGTAGTATCATACAGGGCCCTGGGCAGCCCCAGCATTTT.

The J gene is TRBJ1-1, the V gene TRBV2, with 8 bases fitting TRBD1. This CDR3 is built from 15 residues. The germline gives CDR1 SNHLY, CDR2 FYNNEI. Germline trimming cut 3 bases from V and 0 bases from J; bases unmatched to any gene: 3. The CDR3 DNA sequence: TGTGCCAGCAGTGACCCGGGACAGGTGAACACTGAAGCTTTCTTT. Protein product: CASSDPGQVNTEAFF.

The chain combines TRBV11-2 with TRBJ2-3; 8 bases are shared with TRBD2. Trimming at V came to 5 bases and at J to 6 bases, leaving 4 bases not matched to a gene. Germline V gene sequence: CDR1 SGHAT, CDR2 FQNNGV. The CDR3 sequence is 13 residues long. The CDR3: CASSPGGEDTQYF. CDR3 nucleotides: TGTGCCAGCAGCCCGGGAGGGGAGGATACGCAGTATTTT.

V and J are TRBV24-1 and TRBJ2-5, with TRBD2 identical over 7 bases. After removal of 3 bases from V and 5 bases from J, the junction contained 11 bases not matched to a gene. The germline V gene encodes CDR1 KGHDR and CDR2 SFDVKD. This CDR3 is 16 amino acids long. CDR3 protein: CATSDLAQAGRETQYF. The CDR3 DNA reads TGTGCCACCAGTGATCTAGCTCAAGCGGGGAGGGAGACCCAGTACTTC.

The chain uses TRBV29-1 and TRBJ1-2; D may be TRBD1 (5 bases). V lost 1 base, J lost 6 bases, and 12 bases lay in between. This CDR3 has 13 amino acids. Germline CDR1 is SQVTM and CDR2 is ANQGSEA. CDR3 protein: CSVEAPGRNGYTF. For the CDR3, the DNA is TGCAGCGTTGAAGCGCCAGGGAGGAATGGCTACACCTTC.

The chain joins TRBV11-3 to TRBJ2-3; TRBD2 agrees at 11 bases. The CDR3 runs to 16 residues. J lost 0 bases, V lost 5 bases, and 4 bases had no gene match. Per germline, CDR1 SGHNT and CDR2 YENEEA. CDR3 DNA: TGTGCCAGCAGCCAGAGGACTAGCGGGAGCACAGATACGCAGTATTTT. Protein sequence: CASSQRTSGSTDTQYF.

The rearrangement uses TRBV10-3 and TRBJ1-2, with TRBD1 matching 11 bases. The V gene's germline CDR1 is ENHRY and CDR2 SYGVKD. The CDR3 extends over 12 amino acids. J was trimmed by 7 bases and V by 8 bases; bases with no gene match: 3. CDR3 in DNA: TGTGCCATCCAGGACAGGGGGCTTGGCTACACCTTC. It is translated as CAIQDRGLGYTF.

The chain has TRBV9 and TRBJ2-3; 11 nucleotides align to TRBD2. The CDR3 consists of 17 residues. CDR1 and CDR2 from the germline V gene are SGDLS and YYNGEE. The V gene end was trimmed by 4 bases and the J gene end by 0 bases; junction bases not matched to a gene: 7. The CDR3 coding sequence is TGTGCCAGCAGCCCACGGACTAGCGGGCATAGCACAGATACGCAGTATTTT. Encoded protein: CASSPRTSGHSTDTQYF.

Written as DNA, the CDR3 is TGTGCCAGCCAAATGAGGGCCACCGGGGAGCTGTTTTTT. Translation: CASQMRATGELFF. The chain recombines TRBV25-1 with TRBJ2-2; D might be TRBD2 (5 bases). Trimming took 8 bases from V and 4 from J, leaving 11 bases between them. Germline CDR1 reads MGHDK; CDR2 reads SYGVNS. This CDR3 comprises 13 residues.

The gene calls are TRBV4-2 and TRBJ2-3; 8 bases are shared with TRBD2. Per germline, CDR1 LGHNA and CDR2 YNFKEQ. The CDR3 spans 17 residues. The J segment lost 0 bases and the V segment lost 2 bases, leaving 7 bases of the junction unmatched. The chain's CDR3 is CASSQLTSVDSTDTQYF. As DNA, the CDR3 is TGTGCCAGCAGCCAATTGACTAGCGTGGATAGCACAGATACGCAGTATTTT.

The chain combines TRBV9 with TRBJ1-4; tentative D call: TRBD1 (6 bases). Trimming stripped 6 bases from V and 6 bases from J, with 15 bases between. Germline lookup yields CDR1 SGDLS and CDR2 YYNGEE. The CDR3 spans 14 residues. As DNA, the CDR3 is TGTGCCAGCAACCCTAGAGGGGGTTATGAAAAACTGTTTTTT. Translated: CASNPRGGYEKLFF. Variable domain in full (rest from reference TRBV9 and TRBJ1-4): DSGVTQTPKHLITATGQRVTLRCSPRSGDLSVYWYQQSLDQGLQFLIQYYNGEERAKGNILERFSAQQFPDLHSELNLSSLELGDSALYFCASNPRGGYEKLFFGSGTQLSVL.

A word on this clone: The identical CDR3 is also encoded by other nucleotide sequences in the sample. The V call is TRBV7-3, the J call TRBJ1-1; no reliable D call. Trimming cost V 4 bases and J 0 bases, with 6 bases left between them. From germline, CDR1 is SGHTA and CDR2 FQGTGA. The CDR3 runs to 13 residues. In DNA form, the CDR3 reads TGTGCCAGCAGCTCCTCAGTGAACACTGAAGCTTTCTTT. Residues: CASSSSVNTEAFF. Together with reference TRBV7-3 and TRBJ1-1, the CDR3 gives the full variable domain: GAGVSQTPSNKVTEKGKYVELRCDPISGHTALYWYRQSLGQGPEFLIYFQGTGAADDSGLPNDRFFAVRPEGSVSTLKIQRTERGDSAVYLCASSSSVNTEAFFGQGTRLTVV.

The rearrangement uses TRBV5-1 and TRBJ2-3; 7 bases agree with TRBD1. Germline CDR1 SGHRS, CDR2 YFSETQ. This CDR3 has 14 residues. Trimming at V came to 5 bases and at J to 1 base, leaving 4 bases not matched to a gene. As DNA, the CDR3 is TGCGCCAGCAGTCAAGGACAGGGCACAGATACGCAGTATTTT. Residues: CASSQGQGTDTQYF. The full variable domain, with the rest looked up from reference TRBV5-1 and TRBJ2-3, is KAGVTQTPRYLIKTRGQQVTLSCSPISGHRSVSWYQQTPGQGLQFLFEYFSETQRNKGNFPGRFSGRQFSNSRSEMNVSTLELGDSALYLCASSQGQGTDTQYFGPGTRLTVL.

V is TRBV5-1 and J is TRBJ2-5; TRBD1 matches 9 bases. CDR3 length: 13 residues. The V and J ends lost 6 bases and 2 bases, in that order; junction bases with no gene match: 2. Germline loops: CDR1 SGHRS, CDR2 YFSETQ. CDR3 in DNA: TGCGCCAGCAAGACAGGGGGACAAGAGACCCAGTACTTC. Amino acids: CASKTGGQETQYF. Full variable domain (outside the CDR3, taken from reference TRBV5-1 and TRBJ2-5): KAGVTQTPRYLIKTRGQQVTLSCSPISGHRSVSWYQQTPGQGLQFLFEYFSETQRNKGNFPGRFSGRQFSNSRSEMNVSTLELGDSALYLCASKTGGQETQYFGPGTRLLVL.